This T cell receptor beta chain was sequenced during a study of cytomegalovirus exposure and HLA in healthy donors. The primer mix had 60 Vbeta and 13 Jbeta primers. Profiling relied on immunoSEQ multiplex PCR, and the TCRdb table lists in-frame clones only, not all of them. Of about 190,000 clones listed, around 80% are singletons. This clone was seen a few times. Antigen unknown. The germline V gene has CDR1 LNHDA and CDR2 SQIVND (reference sequence). Trimming stripped 5 bases from V and 7 bases from J, with 11 bases between. The length of the CDR3 is 12 residues. The study's findings and limits: Associated with cytomegalovirus, according to the listing, were 170 or so TCR beta chains.

The TCR comes from a woman aged 30 to 39 in good health and CMV-seronegative. The chain employs TRBV19 and TRBJ1-2, with a weak D call TRBD1 (5 bases). Source material: PBMCs. The CDR3: CASSVGGGGYTF. DNA of the CDR3: TGTGCCAGTAGTGTCGGGGGTGGTGGCTACACCTTC.